The present T cell receptor (beta chain) was sequenced within a study of OX40 agonist ivuxolimab in advanced cancers. V shed 0 bases and J shed 4 bases, with 8 bases lying between them. The CDR3 runs 13 residues. Germline V gives CDR1 SGHRS, CDR2 YFSETQ. TCRdb's copy holds only in-frame clones and misses some; the assay was immunoSEQ multiplex PCR. The sample gives roughly 82,000 clones, 89% of which show up once; more than 8.5% is in the top ten. The receptor was derived from an adult with an advanced solid tumor such as melanoma, head and neck, liver or kidney cancer. The chain joins TRBV5-1 to TRBJ2-7; D call uncertain. Sequenced material: CD4+ or CD8+ T cells sorted from blood, taken in a trial of the OX40 agonist ivuxolimab. CDR3 region: CASSLGTLYEQYF. The DNA of the CDR3 is TGCGCCAGCAGCTTGGGCACCTTGTACGAGCAGTACTTC.